Listed below are T cell receptor beta chains from one sample, sequenced in a study of blood T cell repertoires in COVID-19. The data were produced by immunoSEQ multiplex PCR, yet TCRdb's version contains in-frame clones alone and is incomplete. The table includes tens of thousands of clones, about nine tenths detected once. Sequencing was carried out using peripheral blood. The receptors derive from a woman of 80 years or more with acute or convalescent COVID-19. Each CDR3 is given with its conserved first and last residue. A D gene is named only where the DNA matches it firmly. Clone sizes are given selectively: once, few, many, or a class where the clone is expanded.

. TRBJ1-2 TRBV29-1 . TGCAGCGTTGTACAGGCGGTTGGCTATGGCTACACCTTC CSVVQAVGYGYTF
. TRBJ2-1 TRBV10-3 TRBD2 TGTGCCATCAGTGAGAGCGGACTAGCGGGGGGGGGAGAGCAGTTCTTC CAISESGLAGGGEQFF
. TRBJ2-7 TRBV11-2 TRBD2 TGTGCCAGCAGCCTGAGCGGGGGGGCCGCATACGAGCAGTACTTC CASSLSGGAAYEQYF
. TRBJ1-2 TRBV2 . TGTGCCAGCAGTGACGAGGAGGGCTTCGGCTACACCTTC CASSDEEGFGYTF
. TRBJ2-6 TRBV6-5 TRBD1 TGTGCCAGCCGGGGACAGGGATCGGAGGCCAACGTCCTGACTTTC CASRGQGSEANVLTF
. TRBJ1-1 TRBV25-1 . TGTGCCAGCAGTGAATGGGGAGGGGCTGAAGCTTTCTTT CASSEWGGAEAFF
. TRBJ1-5 TRBV18 . TGTGCCAGCTCACCCTCCCGCCTGGACGGGGCCCAGCATTTT CASSPSRLDGAQHF
. TRBJ2-3 TRBV7-3 TRBD2 TGTGCCAGCAGCCCGGGACTAGCCTTACCGCAGTATTTT CASSPGLALPQYF
. TRBJ1-2 TRBV6-5 . TGTGCCAGCAGTTACTCGAACACGGGGAACTATGGCTACACCTTC CASSYSNTGNYGYTF
. TRBJ2-7 TRBV18 . TGTGCCAGCTCACCACTTCAGGACAGTCCCTACGAGCAGTACTTC CASSPLQDSPYEQYF
. TRBJ2-7 TRBV9 . TGTGCCAGCAGCGTAGATGAGGCCTGGGAGCAGTACTTC CASSVDEAWEQYF
. TRBJ1-1 TRBV29-1 . TGCAGCCATATAAATGGGCTGAACACTGAAGCTTTCTTT CSHINGLNTEAFF
. TRBJ1-6 TRBV18 . TGTGCCAGCTCACCCTTGACAGATTATAATTCACCCCTCCACTTT CASSPLTDYNSPLHF
. TRBJ1-5 TRBV7-9 . TGTGCCAGCAGCTTAGAGATAGGAGGCGGCGGTCAGCCCCAGCATTTT CASSLEIGGGGQPQHF
. TRBJ2-5 TRBV30 . TGTGCCTGGAGTGTGGGCAGGGGCAGGGCGGGGACCCAGTACTTC CAWSVGRGRAGTQYF
. TRBJ2-1 TRBV13 . TGTGCCAGCAGCTTAGGGGAGGGGAGCTCCTACAATGAGCAGTTCTTC CASSLGEGSSYNEQFF
. TRBJ2-7 TRBV5-1 TRBD2 TGCGCCAGCAGCTTGGTCCCAGCGGGGGGTTCCTACGAGCAGTACTTC CASSLVPAGGSYEQYF
. TRBJ1-1 TRBV2 TRBD1 TGTGCCAGCACGAGCAGGGGGCGCGGGAACACTGAAGCTTTCTTT CASTSRGRGNTEAFF
. TRBJ2-7 TRBV7-8 TRBD2 TGTGCCAGCAGCTTATGGGCGGGGGATTCCTACGAGCAGTACTTC CASSLWAGDSYEQYF
. TRBJ2-5 TRBV5-1 . TGCGCCAGCAGCTCGTTGCCTCCGGGACTGCAAGAGACCCAGTACTTC CASSSLPPGLQETQYF
. TRBJ2-5 TRBV9 TRBD1 TGTGCCAGCAGCTCGTCGGGACAGAGACAAGAGACCCAGTACTTC CASSSSGQRQETQYF
. TRBJ1-5 TRBV27 TRBD1 TGTGCCAGCAGAGCAGGGGGCGCGGGCAATCAGCCCCAGCATTTT CASRAGGAGNQPQHF
. TRBJ1-3 TRBV30 . TGTGCCTGGAGTAAGGGGGAAGCTGGAAACACCATATATTTT CAWSKGEAGNTIYF
. TRBJ2-6 TRBV7-2 TRBD1 TGTGCCAGCAGCCGCAACCGACAGGGAATAAACTCTGGGGCCAACGTCCTGACTTTC CASSRNRQGINSGANVLTF
. TRBJ1-1 TRBV5-1 TRBD1 TGCGCCAGCAGCGCACAGGGGGCGAACACTGAAGCTTTCTTT CASSAQGANTEAFF
. TRBJ2-6 TRBV19 . TGTGCCAGTAGTAAGAAGTCGAGCTCTGGGGCCAACGTCCTGACTTTC CASSKKSSSGANVLTF
. TRBJ1-1 TRBV5-6 . TGTGCCAGCAGCTTCCCTGGGGCCGAGAACACTGAAGCTTTCTTT CASSFPGAENTEAFF
. TRBJ1-3 TRBV6-5 TRBD1 TGTGCCAGCGGACAGGGTGGTGGAAACACCATATATTTT CASGQGGGNTIYF
. TRBJ1-2 TRBV7-2 . TGTGCCAGCAGCTCTGGGGGCCACTATGGCTACACCTTC CASSSGGHYGYTF
. TRBJ1-1 TRBV19 . TGTGCCAGTAGTACACAGGGCCGGGGGAACACTGAAGCTTTCTTT CASSTQGRGNTEAFF
. TRBJ2-1 TRBV4-1 . TGCGCCAGCAGCCAAGGTTTGCTAGTTGTCAATGAGCAGTTCTTC CASSQGLLVVNEQFF
once TRBJ2-3 TRBV2 . TGTGCCAGCAGTGAAACCGTCGGACGCGGATTGAGTGGGGGCTGGAATACGCAGTATTTT CASSETVGRGLSGGWNTQYF
. TRBJ2-6 TRBV3-1/TRBV3-2 TRBD1 TGTGCCAGCAGCCAAGCCCAGGGGGCTTTCTCTGGGGCCAACGTCCTGACTTTC CASSQAQGAFSGANVLTF
. TRBJ1-2 TRBV3-1/TRBV3-2 . TGTGCCAGCAGCCAGGAGGGGAGGATCTTAAGCTACACCTTC CASSQEGRILSYTF
. TRBJ2-7 TRBV4-1 . TGCGCCAGCAGCCAAGAATGGACGGGGGCCTACGAGCAGTACTTC CASSQEWTGAYEQYF
few TRBJ2-3 TRBV27 TRBD1 TGTGCCAGCAGTTTCATACCAGGGGGATTGGGCACAGATACGCAGTATTTT CASSFIPGGLGTDTQYF
. TRBJ1-2 TRBV5-4 . TGTGCCAGCAGCCTTGACAGTCTTGGCTACACCTTC CASSLDSLGYTF
once TRBJ1-5 TRBV21-1 . TGTGCCAGCAGCGGCGGGACAGGGGGGAATCAGCCCCAGCATTTT CASSGGTGGNQPQHF
. TRBJ1-1 TRBV7-9 . TGTGCCAGCAGCTTTGCAGGGATCACTGAAGCTTTCTTT CASSFAGITEAFF
. TRBJ2-5 TRBV11-1 . TGTGCCAGCAGCTTTAGACTAGAAGGGCAAGAGACCCAGTACTTC CASSFRLEGQETQYF